This T cell receptor (beta chain) was identified during a study of cytomegalovirus exposure and HLA in healthy donors. Overall study: There were 350 to 400 genotyped donors. Of these, 81% fell in the genetic ancestry cluster associated with self-reported Caucasian donors. Study-wide results and limits: Later examination showed HLA-associated TCR beta chains had greater clonal expansion than equally common others. Researchers counted roughly 150 TCR beta chains as cytomegalovirus-associated. Per published accounts, TCR beta sequences correctly predicted the HLA-A and HLA-B alleles of most subjects.

Primers for the PCR totalled 60 Vbeta and 13 Jbeta. Only in-frame clones appear in the TCRdb table, and some are missing; sequencing was by immunoSEQ multiplex PCR. The table has 170,000 or so clones, 80% to 90% seen once. Trimming stripped 9 bases from V and 1 base from J, with 18 bases between. The CDR3 is 15 residues long. Germline lookup yields CDR1 LNHDA and CDR2 SQIVND (reference sequence). To note about this clone: Its antigen remains unknown.

This receptor was obtained from a girl between 10 and 17 years old in good health and CMV-seropositive. The chain has TRBV19 and TRBJ1-2, with TRBD1 as a possible D gene (6 bases). Sequenced: PBMCs. The CDR3 loop reads CASSQRGGFNYGYTF. The CDR3 DNA follows: TGTGCCAGCAGCCAGCGAGGGGGTTTTAACTATGGCTACACCTTC.